Listed here is a single TCR beta chain. CDR1 and CDR2 (germline): LGHNA, YNFKEQ. The CDR3 has 15 residues. The V segment lost 1 base and the J segment 8 bases; nucleotides outside the gene matches: 4. This sample was included in a study of blood T cell repertoires in COVID-19. At the level of the study: COVID-19 samples collected from the United States, Italy and Spain covered acute and convalescent phases.

In the source study's methods: It was from reference gene primer amplification that nucleated cell counts were estimated. TCRdb's table, derived via immunoSEQ multiplex PCR, lists solely in-frame clones and lacks some. That table furnishes V, J and clone size, whereas the DNA furnished D and trimming. This sample has under 130,000 clones, with over 65% found just once. The receptor's source is a human donor in a cohort sampled during active COVID-19. This chain uses TRBV4-2 with TRBJ2-1; TRBD2 matches 11 bases. The source material was peripheral blood. The CDR3 coding sequence is TGTGCCAGCAGCCAAGGTAGCGGGGGGGCCTATGAGCAGTTCTTC. Residues: CASSQGSGGAYEQFF.